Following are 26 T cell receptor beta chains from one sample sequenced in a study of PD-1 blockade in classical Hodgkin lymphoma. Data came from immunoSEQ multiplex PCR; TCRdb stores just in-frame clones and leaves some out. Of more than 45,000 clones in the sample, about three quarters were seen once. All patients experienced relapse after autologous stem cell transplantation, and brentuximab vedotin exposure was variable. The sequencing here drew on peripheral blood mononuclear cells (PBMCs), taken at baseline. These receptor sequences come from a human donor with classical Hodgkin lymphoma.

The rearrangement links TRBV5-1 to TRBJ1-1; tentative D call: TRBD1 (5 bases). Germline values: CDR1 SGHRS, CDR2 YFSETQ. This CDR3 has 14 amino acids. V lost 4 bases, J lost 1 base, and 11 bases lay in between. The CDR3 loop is CASSRTQGNTEAFF. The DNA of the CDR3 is TGCGCCAGCAGCCGCACTCAGGGGAACACTGAAGCTTTCTTT.

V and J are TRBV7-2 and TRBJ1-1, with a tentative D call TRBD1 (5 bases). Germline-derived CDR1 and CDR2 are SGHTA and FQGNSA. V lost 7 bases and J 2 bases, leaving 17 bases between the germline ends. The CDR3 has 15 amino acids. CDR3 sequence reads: CASTLGMGVNTEAFF. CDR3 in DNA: TGTGCCAGCACCTTGGGTATGGGGGTAAACACTGAAGCTTTCTTT. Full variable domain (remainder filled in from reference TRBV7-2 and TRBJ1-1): GAGVSQSPSNKVTEKGKDVELRCDPISGHTALYWYRQSLGQGLEFLIYFQGNSAPDKSGLPSDRFSAERTGGSVSTLTIQRTQQEDSAVYLCASTLGMGVNTEAFFGQGTRLTVV.

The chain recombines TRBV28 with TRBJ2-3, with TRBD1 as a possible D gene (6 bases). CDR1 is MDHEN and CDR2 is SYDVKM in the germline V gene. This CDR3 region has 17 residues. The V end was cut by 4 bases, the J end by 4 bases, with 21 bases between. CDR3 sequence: CASSSILWGRSADTQYF. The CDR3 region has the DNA TGTGCCAGCAGTTCCATCCTTTGGGGGCGCAGCGCAGATACGCAGTATTTT.

In DNA form, the CDR3 reads TGCGCCAGCAGTAAGGGGGAGTGGGAAACTGAAGCTTTCTTT. It is translated as CASSKGEWETEAFF. The chain couples TRBV5-1 to TRBJ1-1, with D possibly TRBD1 on 6 matching bases. CDR1 is SGHRS and CDR2 is YFSETQ in the germline V gene. Trimming took off 5 bases at V and 5 bases at J, with 16 bases between the two ends. The CDR3 has 14 amino acids. Using reference TRBV5-1 and TRBJ1-1 for the parts outside the CDR3, the full variable domain is KAGVTQTPRYLIKTRGQQVTLSCSPISGHRSVSWYQQTPGQGLQFLFEYFSETQRNKGNFPGRFSGRQFSNSRSEMNVSTLELGDSALYLCASSKGEWETEAFFGQGTRLTVV.

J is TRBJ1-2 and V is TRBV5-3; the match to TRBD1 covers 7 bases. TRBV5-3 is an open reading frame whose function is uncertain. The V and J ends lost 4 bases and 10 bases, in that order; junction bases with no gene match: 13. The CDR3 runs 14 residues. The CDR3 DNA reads TGTGCCAGAAGCATAATGACAGGGTCAATTAACTACACCTTC. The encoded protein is CARSIMTGSINYTF.

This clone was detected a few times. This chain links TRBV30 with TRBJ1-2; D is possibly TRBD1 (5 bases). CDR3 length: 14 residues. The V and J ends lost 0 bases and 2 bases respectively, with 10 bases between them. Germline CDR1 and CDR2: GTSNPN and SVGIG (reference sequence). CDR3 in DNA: TGTGCCTGGAGTGTAAGGGGAAGGAACTATGGCTACACCTTC. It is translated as CAWSVRGRNYGYTF.

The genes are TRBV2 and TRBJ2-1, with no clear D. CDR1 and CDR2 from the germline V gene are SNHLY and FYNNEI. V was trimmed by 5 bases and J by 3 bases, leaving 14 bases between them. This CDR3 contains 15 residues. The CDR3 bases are TGTGCCAGCAGTCTTGGACCATCCATCTACAATGAGCAGTTCTTC. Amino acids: CASSLGPSIYNEQFF.

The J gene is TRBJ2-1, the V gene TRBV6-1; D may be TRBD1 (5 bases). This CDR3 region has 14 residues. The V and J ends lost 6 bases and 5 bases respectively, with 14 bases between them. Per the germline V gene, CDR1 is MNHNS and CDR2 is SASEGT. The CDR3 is CASRDNLFNNEQFF. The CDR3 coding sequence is TGTGCCAGCAGGGACAACCTATTCAACAATGAGCAGTTCTTC.

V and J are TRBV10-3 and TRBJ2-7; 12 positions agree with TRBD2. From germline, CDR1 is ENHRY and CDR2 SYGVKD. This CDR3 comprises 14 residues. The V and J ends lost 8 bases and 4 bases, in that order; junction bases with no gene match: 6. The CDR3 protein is CAIWTSGNFYEQYF. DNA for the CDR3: TGTGCCATCTGGACTAGCGGGAATTTTTACGAGCAGTACTTC.

CDR3 residues: CASSLDGGRTEAFF. The CDR3 DNA reads as TGCGCCAGCAGCTTGGACGGGGGGAGGACTGAAGCTTTCTTT. The chain has TRBV5-1 and TRBJ1-1; D is possibly TRBD1 (5 bases). From germline, CDR1 is SGHRS and CDR2 YFSETQ. This CDR3 contains 14 residues. Trimming stripped 0 bases from V and 5 bases from J, with 11 bases between.

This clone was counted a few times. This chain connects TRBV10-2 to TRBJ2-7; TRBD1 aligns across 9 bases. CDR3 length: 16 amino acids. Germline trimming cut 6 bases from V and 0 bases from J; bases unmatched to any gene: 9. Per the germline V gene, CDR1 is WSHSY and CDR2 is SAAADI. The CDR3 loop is CASRTPRDRVSYEQYF. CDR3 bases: TGCGCCAGCAGGACCCCTCGGGACAGGGTCTCCTACGAGCAGTACTTC.

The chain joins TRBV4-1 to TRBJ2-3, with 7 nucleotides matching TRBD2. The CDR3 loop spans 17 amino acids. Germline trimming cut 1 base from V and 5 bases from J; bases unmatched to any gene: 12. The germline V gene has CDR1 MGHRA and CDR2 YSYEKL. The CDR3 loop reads CASSQGELASTRDTQYF. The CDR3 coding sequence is TGCGCCAGCAGCCAAGGGGAACTAGCGTCAACAAGAGATACGCAGTATTTT.

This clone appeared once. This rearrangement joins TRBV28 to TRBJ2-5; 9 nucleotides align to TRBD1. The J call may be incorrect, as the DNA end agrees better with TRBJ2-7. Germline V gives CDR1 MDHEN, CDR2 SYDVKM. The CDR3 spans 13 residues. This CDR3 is CATDGTGPYEQYF. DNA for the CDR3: TGTGCCACTGACGGGACAGGGCCGTACGAGCAGTACTTC.

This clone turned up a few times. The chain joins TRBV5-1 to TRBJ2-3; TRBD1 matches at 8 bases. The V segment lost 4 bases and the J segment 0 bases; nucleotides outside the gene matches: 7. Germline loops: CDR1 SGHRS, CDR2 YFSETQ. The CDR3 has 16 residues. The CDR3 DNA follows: TGCGCCAGCAGCCTGACAGGGGATTCTAGCACAGATACGCAGTATTTT. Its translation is CASSLTGDSSTDTQYF.

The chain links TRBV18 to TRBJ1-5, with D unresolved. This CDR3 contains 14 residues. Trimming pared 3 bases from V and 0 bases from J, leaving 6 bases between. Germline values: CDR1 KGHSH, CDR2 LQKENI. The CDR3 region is CASSPASSNQPQHF. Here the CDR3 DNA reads TGTGCCAGCTCACCGGCGTCTAGCAATCAGCCCCAGCATTTT.

The CDR3 bases are TGCGCCAGCAGCCAAGACAGGGGACCCTACGAGCAGTACTTC. It codes for CASSQDRGPYEQYF. This chain uses TRBV4-1 with TRBJ2-7; possibly TRBD1 for D (6 bases). CDR1 and CDR2 (germline): MGHRA, YSYEKL. CDR3 length: 14 amino acids. Trimming pared 0 bases from V and 2 bases from J, leaving 8 bases between.

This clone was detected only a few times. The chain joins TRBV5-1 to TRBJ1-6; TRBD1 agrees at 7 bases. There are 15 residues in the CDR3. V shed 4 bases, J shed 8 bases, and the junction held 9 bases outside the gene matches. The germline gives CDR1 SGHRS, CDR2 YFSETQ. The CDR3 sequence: CASSTSTGNHSPLHF. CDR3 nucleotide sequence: TGCGCCAGCAGCACCTCGACAGGGAACCATTCACCCCTCCACTTT.

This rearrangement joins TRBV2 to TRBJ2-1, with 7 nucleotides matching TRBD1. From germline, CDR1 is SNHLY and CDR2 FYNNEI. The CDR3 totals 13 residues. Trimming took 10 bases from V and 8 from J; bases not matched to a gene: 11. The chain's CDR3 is CATEGGDTDEQFF. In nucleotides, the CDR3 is TGTGCCACCGAAGGGGGCGATACGGATGAGCAGTTCTTC.

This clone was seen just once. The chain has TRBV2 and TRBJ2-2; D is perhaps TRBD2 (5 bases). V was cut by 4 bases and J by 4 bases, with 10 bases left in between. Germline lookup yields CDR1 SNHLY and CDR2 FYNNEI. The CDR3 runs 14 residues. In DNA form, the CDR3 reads TGTGCCAGCAGTGCTATTGGGAGCACCGGGGAGCTGTTTTTT. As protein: CASSAIGSTGELFF.

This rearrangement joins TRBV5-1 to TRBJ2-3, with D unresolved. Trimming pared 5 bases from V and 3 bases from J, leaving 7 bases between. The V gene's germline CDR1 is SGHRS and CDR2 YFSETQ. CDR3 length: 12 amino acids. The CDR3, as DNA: TGCGCCAGCAGGTCTCCGACAGATACGCAGTATTTT. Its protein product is CASRSPTDTQYF.

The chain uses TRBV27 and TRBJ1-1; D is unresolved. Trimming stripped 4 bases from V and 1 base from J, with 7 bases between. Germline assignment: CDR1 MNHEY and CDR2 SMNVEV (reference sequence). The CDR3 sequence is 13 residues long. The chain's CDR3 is CASSWLENTEAFF. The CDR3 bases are TGTGCCAGCAGTTGGTTAGAGAACACTGAAGCTTTCTTT.

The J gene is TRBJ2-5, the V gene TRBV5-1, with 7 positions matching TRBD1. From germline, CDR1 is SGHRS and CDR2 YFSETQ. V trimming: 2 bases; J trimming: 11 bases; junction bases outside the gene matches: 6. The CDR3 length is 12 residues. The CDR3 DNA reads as TGCGCCAGCAGCTTACAGGGGTGGGAGCAGTACTTC. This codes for CASSLQGWEQYF.

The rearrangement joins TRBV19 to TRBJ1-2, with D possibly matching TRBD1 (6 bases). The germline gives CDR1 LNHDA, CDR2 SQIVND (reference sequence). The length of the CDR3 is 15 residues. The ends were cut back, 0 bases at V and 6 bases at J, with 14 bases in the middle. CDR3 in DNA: TGTGCCAGTAGTATAGAGGGGCGGACAGCCCATGGCTACACCTTC. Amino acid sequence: CASSIEGRTAHGYTF.

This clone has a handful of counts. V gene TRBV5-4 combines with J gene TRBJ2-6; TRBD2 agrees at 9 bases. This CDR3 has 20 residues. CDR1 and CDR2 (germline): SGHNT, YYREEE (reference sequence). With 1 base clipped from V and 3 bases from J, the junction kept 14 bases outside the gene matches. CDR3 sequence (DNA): TGTGCCAGCAGCTTGAAGGTGGTAGCGGGAGTCTTACTTGGGGCCAACGTCCTGACTTTC. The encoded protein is CASSLKVVAGVLLGANVLTF.

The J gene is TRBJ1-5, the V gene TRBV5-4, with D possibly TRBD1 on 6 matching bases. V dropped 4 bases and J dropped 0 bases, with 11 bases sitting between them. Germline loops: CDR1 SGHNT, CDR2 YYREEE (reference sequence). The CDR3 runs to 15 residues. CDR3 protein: CASSAGTSSNQPQHF. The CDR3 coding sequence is TGTGCCAGCAGCGCCGGGACATCTAGCAATCAGCCCCAGCATTTT.

The CDR3 loop reads CASSFPGETEAFF. CDR3 nucleotides: TGTGCCAGCAGCTTCCCCGGGGAAACTGAAGCTTTCTTT. The chain uses TRBV11-3 and TRBJ1-1; D is ambiguous. Germline lookup yields CDR1 SGHNT and CDR2 YENEEA. The CDR3 covers 13 residues. V lost 3 bases, J lost 5 bases, and 10 bases lay in between.